This T cell receptor (beta chain) was identified in a study of early T cells in non-severe SARS-CoV-2 infection. Overall study: Sequencing used unsorted whole-blood bulk RNA, so chains lack pairing. Points from the study as a whole: Comparison of clonotypes with VDJdb favored anti-spike CD8 responses while missing private and CD4 specificities.

Individually, cDNA molecules had unique molecular identifiers attached to them. TCRdb re-derived calls from the 5' RACE reads in MiXCR, one entry per CDR3 protein. The data contain roughly 60,000 distinct CDR3 sequences, 5.5% to 8.5% of them singletons. This clonotype was found many times. Its antigen remains unidentified. The germline gives CDR1 MDHEN, CDR2 SYDVKM. This CDR3 spans 15 amino acids. Trimming took 5 bases from V and 6 from J, leaving 17 bases between them. The starting material was whole blood, obtained at baseline. The J gene is TRBJ1-5, the V gene TRBV28, with D possibly TRBD1 on 5 matching bases. This TCR derives from an adult who was a healthcare worker with PCR-confirmed SARS-CoV-2 infection or an uninfected control (not recorded which). The CDR3 here is CASSPEGQDGQPQHF. The CDR3 DNA sequence: TGTGCCAGCAGTCCTGAGGGGCAGGACGGTCAGCCCCAGCATTTT.